Below are 19 T cell receptor beta chains sequenced from a single sample in a study of low-dose radiotherapy and immunotherapy resistance in tumors. Regarding time point: before trial treatment. With TRAV- and TRBV-specific primers, first-strand cDNA was made, covering the alpha and beta chains. A constant-region primer paired with the V-primer adapter amplified TCRs over 20 PCR cycles. In TCRdb, the reads were re-called with MiXCR into one record per CDR3 protein. The sample gives 64,000 or so distinct CDR3 sequences, less than 40% of which show up once; around 10% is in the top ten. Sequencing was performed on PBMCs, taken before treatment. Source of these receptors: a female donor with ovarian cancer.

The chain recombines TRBV10-3 with TRBJ2-3, with D tentatively TRBD1 or TRBD2 (5 bases each). CDR3 length equals 15 residues. Germline V gene data show CDR1 as ENHRY and CDR2 as SYGVKD. Trimming removed 5 bases from V and 0 bases from J, with 12 bases in between. For the CDR3, the DNA is TGTGCCATCAGTTCCGGGACGACTAGCACAGATACGCAGTATTTT. Encoded protein: CAISSGTTSTDTQYF.

Ten or more counts support this clonotype. The rearrangement uses TRBV2 and TRBJ2-1; D call uncertain. The CDR3 runs to 11 residues. Germline V gene sequence: CDR1 SNHLY, CDR2 FYNNEI. V was pared by 4 bases and J by 8 bases, with 6 bases between. As DNA, the CDR3 is TGTGCCAGCAGTGTGTGGCATGAGCAGTTCTTC. Translated: CASSVWHEQFF. The full variable domain, with the rest looked up from reference TRBV2 and TRBJ2-1, is EPEVTQTPSHQVTQMGQEVILRCVPISNHLYFYWYRQILGQKVEFLVSFYNNEISEKSEIFDDQFSVERPDGSNFTLKIRSTKLEDSAMYFCASSVWHEQFFGPGTRLTVL.

This clonotype showed up many times. This sequence joins TRBV2 and TRBJ2-7; D possibly corresponds to TRBD1 (6 bases). This CDR3 is 14 amino acids long. Germline-derived CDR1 and CDR2 are SNHLY and FYNNEI. The V end was cut by 3 bases, the J end by 0 bases, with 9 bases between. The CDR3: CASSDRGPSYEQYF. The CDR3 DNA reads as TGTGCCAGCAGTGACAGGGGACCCTCCTACGAGCAGTACTTC.

The table lists this clonotype with many counts. The V and J genes are TRBV4-3 and TRBJ1-1; the match to TRBD1 covers 7 bases. The CDR3 length is 14 residues. J gave up 4 bases and V 4 bases, and 6 bases lay outside the gene matches. Germline assignment: CDR1 LGHNA and CDR2 YSLEER. The CDR3: CASSLGQAPTEAFF. The CDR3 DNA is TGCGCCAGCAGCCTCGGACAGGCCCCCACTGAAGCTTTCTTT.

The chain links TRBV28 to TRBJ1-1; D uncertain. The CDR3 length is 14 residues. The V and J ends lost 10 bases and 6 bases respectively, with 21 bases between them. Germline-derived CDR1 and CDR2 are MDHEN and SYDVKM. The CDR3 coding sequence is TGTGCCACTTTCTCCCCGGGGAGAACCCCTGAAGCTTTCTTT. This gives the protein CATFSPGRTPEAFF.

The rearrangement links TRBV7-6 to TRBJ2-7, with TRBD2 matching 7 bases. The CDR3 covers 16 residues. V lost 1 base, J lost 7 bases, and 13 bases stayed unmatched. Per germline, CDR1 SGHVS and CDR2 FNYEAQ. The DNA of the CDR3 is TGTGCCAGCAGCTTAGGGGCGGTCGGGACTACCGGGGAGCAGTACTTC. This sequence encodes CASSLGAVGTTGEQYF.

This chain uses TRBV12-3 or TRBV12-4 with TRBJ2-5; TRBD1 agrees at 8 bases. V trimming: 8 bases; J trimming: 2 bases; junction bases outside the gene matches: 1. The CDR3 has 12 amino acids. The CDR3 nucleotides are TGTGCCAGCGGGACAGGTCAAGAGACCCAGTACTTC. Its protein product is CASGTGQETQYF.

This clonotype was counted at least ten times. This sequence joins TRBV7-8 and TRBJ2-7; the match to TRBD1 covers 8 bases. CDR1 SGHVS and CDR2 FQNEAQ come from the germline V gene. The V and J ends lost 5 bases and 4 bases, in that order; junction bases with no gene match: 16. The length of the CDR3 is 17 residues. In DNA form, the CDR3 reads TGTGCCAGCAGCACGAACCCCTCGGACAGGGCCACATACGAGCAGTACTTC. Residues: CASSTNPSDRATYEQYF.

This clonotype was seen repeatedly, ten times or more. The chain joins TRBV30 to TRBJ2-1; TRBD2 matches at 8 bases. Germline V CDR1 and CDR2: GTSNPN, SVGIG (reference sequence). The CDR3 extends over 15 amino acids. Trimming at V came to 8 bases and at J to 6 bases, leaving 15 bases not matched to a gene. The CDR3 spells CAATSRTSGPNEQFF. For the CDR3, the DNA is TGTGCCGCAACCTCAAGAACTAGCGGACCCAATGAGCAGTTCTTC. Variable domain in full (rest from reference TRBV30 and TRBJ2-1): SQTIHQWPATLVQPVGSPLSLECTVEGTSNPNLYWYRQAAGRGLQLLFYSVGIGQISSEVPQNLSASRPQDRQFILSSKKLLLSDSGFYLCAATSRTSGPNEQFFGPGTRLTVL.

Turning to this clonotype: Being one base from a much bigger clone, this may be a read error. J is TRBJ2-1 and V is TRBV7-2, with D maybe TRBD2 (5 bases). The CDR3 runs 12 residues. The germline V and J ends were trimmed by 6 bases and 10 bases, with 13 bases remaining between them. Germline V gene data show CDR1 as SGHTA and CDR2 as FQGNSA. The CDR3 spells CASSISGYEQFF. For the CDR3, the DNA is TGTGCCAGCAGTATAAGCGGTTACGAGCAGTTCTTC.

This clonotype appeared many times. CDR3 loop: CASSPDRDQPQHF. The CDR3 coding sequence is TGTGCCAGCAGCCCAGACAGGGATCAGCCCCAGCATTTT. The chain couples TRBV6-2 or TRBV6-3 to TRBJ1-5, with 7 positions matching TRBD1. The CDR3 totals 13 residues. After removal of 6 bases from V and 5 bases from J, the junction contained 4 bases not matched to a gene. The germline gives CDR1 MNHEY, CDR2 SVGEGT.

This clonotype was observed a handful of times. The chain uses TRBV28 and TRBJ1-5; 7 nucleotides agree with TRBD1. CDR3 size: 15 residues. V gave up 5 bases and J gave up 5 bases; unmatched junction bases: 9. Germline values: CDR1 MDHEN, CDR2 SYDVKM. CDR3 region: CASSHITGVDQPQHF. In DNA form, the CDR3 reads TGTGCCAGCAGTCATATAACAGGGGTGGATCAGCCCCAGCATTTT.

This clonotype was seen at least ten times. CDR3: CSVEAQAGNTIYF. In DNA, the CDR3 is TGCAGCGTTGAAGCACAGGCTGGAAACACCATATATTTT. The V and J genes are TRBV29-1 and TRBJ1-3, with D possibly TRBD1 on 5 matching bases. V gave up 1 base and J gave up 2 bases, with 6 bases separating them. The CDR3 consists of 13 residues. Germline V gene lookup returns CDR1 SQVTM and CDR2 ANQGSEA.

This sequence joins TRBV20-1 and TRBJ2-3, with D tentatively TRBD1 (5 bases). The CDR3 covers 13 residues. V shed 6 bases and J shed 4 bases, with 14 bases lying between them. Germline values: CDR1 DFQATT, CDR2 SNEGSKA (reference sequence). As DNA, the CDR3 is TGCAGTGCGATGCAAGGGGTAGCAGATACGCAGTATTTT. Protein: CSAMQGVADTQYF.

This clonotype came up once. V usage is TRBV4-1 and J usage is TRBJ2-1; 7 nucleotides align to TRBD2. There are 17 residues in the CDR3. The germline CDR1 and CDR2 sequences are MGHRA and YSYEKL. V was clipped by 3 bases and J by 7 bases; unmatched bases: 15. CDR3 sequence (DNA): TGCGCCAGCAGCCACCAGAGGGCTAGCGGCTACACGAATGAGCAGTTCTTC. Translation: CASSHQRASGYTNEQFF.

V is TRBV30 and J is TRBJ1-2, with TRBD1 matching over 7 bases. The CDR3 loop spans 13 amino acids. Germline V gene sequence: CDR1 GTSNPN, CDR2 SVGIG (reference sequence). V lost 5 bases and J lost 7; bases outside the gene matches: 10. The CDR3 is CAWSRDRPFGYTF. For the CDR3, the DNA is TGTGCCTGGTCCCGGGACAGACCTTTTGGCTACACCTTC.

This rearrangement joins TRBV5-6 to TRBJ2-7; unclear D gene. The V and J ends lost 0 bases and 0 bases respectively, with 7 bases between them. This CDR3 is built from 14 residues. Germline V gene lookup returns CDR1 SGHDT and CDR2 YYEEEE. The CDR3 sequence: CASSLGLSSYEQYF. The CDR3 bases are TGTGCCAGCAGCTTGGGTCTTAGCTCCTACGAGCAGTACTTC.

This clonotype was observed many times. The gene calls are TRBV24-1 and TRBJ1-2; D is unclear. CDR3 length: 13 amino acids. Per the germline V gene, CDR1 is KGHDR and CDR2 is SFDVKD. The V and J ends lost 5 bases and 2 bases respectively, with 8 bases between them. CDR3 amino acids: CATSVDGNYGYTF. The CDR3 coding sequence is TGTGCCACCAGTGTCGACGGGAACTATGGCTACACCTTC.

The chain couples TRBV6-2 or TRBV6-3 to TRBJ2-4; 8 bases are a match to TRBD2. The CDR3 runs 17 residues. The ends lost 0 bases at V and 0 bases at J; junction bases unmatched: 4. Germline V gene lookup returns CDR1 MNHEY and CDR2 SVGEGT. This CDR3 reads CASSYSSLAVAKNIQYF. In DNA, the CDR3 is TGTGCCAGCAGTTACTCCTCACTAGCGGTAGCCAAAAACATTCAGTACTTC.